The source of this T cell receptor (beta chain) is a study of cytomegalovirus exposure and HLA in healthy donors. The germline V gene has CDR1 GTSNPN and CDR2 SVGIG (reference sequence). The CDR3 runs 12 residues. Deletions cut 1 base from V and 7 bases from J, with 10 bases between. Both 60 Vbeta primers and 13 Jbeta primers went into the PCR. Profiled with immunoSEQ multiplex PCR; TCRdb holds only in-frame clones, not every one. This table holds around 180,000 clones, about 78% found once. The sequence was obtained from a woman aged 50 to 65 in good health and CMV-seropositive. The chain is built from TRBV30 and TRBJ1-1; tentative D call: TRBD1 (5 bases). Sample: PBMCs. CDR3 loop: CAWSEGHLEAFF. The DNA for the CDR3 is TGTGCCTGGAGTGAAGGACACCTTGAAGCTTTCTTT.